The next 27 T cell receptor beta chains were all read from a single sample in a study of blood T cell repertoires in COVID-19. Repertoires were generated with immunoSEQ multiplex PCR, while TCRdb's copy carries only in-frame clones and drops some. The top ten clones hold 1.5% to 2% of a sample with 200,000 or so clones, about 88% of them seen once. Sample: peripheral blood. The receptors shown here come from a man between 65 and 80 years old with acute or convalescent COVID-19.

In nucleotides, the CDR3 is TGTGCCATCAGTGAGGGCTGGCGGGAGTTAGGAGATACGCAGTATTTT. Its translation is CAISEGWRELGDTQYF. The chain employs TRBV10-3 and TRBJ2-3, with 7 bases that match TRBD2. After removal of 2 bases from V and 5 bases from J, the junction contained 10 bases not matched to a gene. The CDR3 length is 16 residues. CDR1 and CDR2 from the germline V gene are ENHRY and SYGVKD.

This sequence joins TRBV15 and TRBJ2-2, with TRBD1 matching over 9 bases. CDR3 length equals 15 residues. Unmatched junction bases numbered 4, after V lost 3 bases and J lost 5 bases. The germline V gene has CDR1 LNHNV and CDR2 YYDKDF (reference sequence). The CDR3 region is CATSSRQGDTGELFF. The DNA for the CDR3 is TGTGCCACCAGCAGCAGACAGGGGGATACCGGGGAGCTGTTTTTT.

The rearrangement joins TRBV7-3 to TRBJ2-1; 11 nucleotides agree with TRBD2. V lost 1 base, J lost 6 bases, and 2 bases stayed unmatched. The CDR3 spans 15 residues. Germline V CDR1 and CDR2: SGHTA, FQGTGA. CDR3: CASSLILAGGNEQFF. The CDR3, as DNA: TGTGCCAGCAGCTTAATCCTAGCGGGAGGCAATGAGCAGTTCTTC.

This chain joins TRBV5-4 and TRBJ1-4, with D maybe TRBD1 (5 bases). The CDR3 consists of 16 residues. CDR1 and CDR2 from the germline V gene are SGHNT and YYREEE (reference sequence). Between the trimmed V and J ends, which lost 4 bases and 0 bases, there was a span of 13 bases. Here the CDR3 reads CASSLGGAATNEKLFF. The CDR3 DNA reads as TGTGCCAGCAGCCTCGGGGGAGCAGCAACTAATGAAAAACTGTTTTTT.

The gene calls are TRBV7-2 and TRBJ1-1; perhaps TRBD1 as D (5 bases). In germline, CDR1 is SGHTA, CDR2 FQGNSA. V was cut by 5 bases and J by 3 bases, with 13 bases left in between. The CDR3 spans 14 residues. This chain's CDR3 is CASSLLGGHTEAFF. Written as DNA, the CDR3 is TGTGCCAGCAGCCTCCTCGGGGGACACACTGAAGCTTTCTTT.

As DNA, the CDR3 is TGTGCCAGCAGCCGCGACAGGACGTCTGGGGCCAACGTCCTGACTTTC. This sequence encodes CASSRDRTSGANVLTF. This chain joins TRBV7-6 and TRBJ2-6; tentatively, D is TRBD1 (6 bases). The CDR3 consists of 16 residues. Germline CDR1 reads SGHVS; CDR2 reads FNYEAQ. V shed 5 bases and J shed 1 base, with 12 bases lying between them.

V is TRBV7-9 and J is TRBJ2-7; TRBD2 aligns across 8 bases. The CDR3 contains 14 residues. Germline assignment: CDR1 SEHNR and CDR2 FQNEAQ (reference sequence). The trim removed 3 bases at V and 5 bases at J, leaving 6 bases unmatched. The CDR3 DNA sequence: TGTGCCAGCAGCTTGGGACTAGTTGCTCACGAGCAGTACTTC. The encoded protein is CASSLGLVAHEQYF.

The gene calls are TRBV7-9 and TRBJ2-3, with TRBD2 matching 7 bases. Trimming removed 3 bases from V and 2 bases from J; junction bases left unmatched: 5. Germline-derived CDR1 and CDR2 are SEHNR and FQNEAQ (reference sequence). The CDR3 is 15 amino acids. CDR3 sequence: CASSFRDYPTDTQYF. CDR3 DNA sequence: TGTGCCAGCAGCTTTAGGGACTATCCCACAGATACGCAGTATTTT. Looking up the rest from reference TRBV7-9 and TRBJ2-3 gives the full variable domain: DTGVSQNPRHKITKRGQNVTFRCDPISEHNRLYWYRQTLGQGPEFLTYFQNEAQLEKSRLLSDRFSAERPKGSFSTLEIQRTEQGDSAMYLCASSFRDYPTDTQYFGPGTRLTVL.

This rearrangement joins TRBV7-2 to TRBJ1-1; maybe TRBD1 (6 bases). The CDR3 is 16 residues long. Trimming pared 1 base from V and 1 base from J, leaving 13 bases between. Germline V gene data show CDR1 as SGHTA and CDR2 as FQGNSA. The CDR3: CASSLGQVTQNTEAFF. The CDR3 nucleotides read TGTGCCAGCAGCTTAGGACAGGTAACTCAGAACACTGAAGCTTTCTTT.

The rearrangement uses TRBV27 and TRBJ2-2; 10 bases match TRBD2. This CDR3 comprises 16 residues. V lost 7 bases, J lost 7 bases, and 12 bases stayed unmatched. Germline-derived CDR1 and CDR2 are MNHEY and SMNVEV (reference sequence). The CDR3, as DNA: TGTGCCAGCAAAGGTTCCGAGCTAGCGGGAGTCGGGGAGCTGTTTTTT. Amino acids: CASKGSELAGVGELFF.

The J gene is TRBJ2-5, the V gene TRBV11-2, with a weak D call TRBD1 (6 bases). V lost 3 bases and J 2 bases, leaving 13 bases between the germline ends. Per germline, CDR1 SGHAT and CDR2 FQNNGV. The CDR3 loop spans 15 amino acids. CDR3: CASSFRPGTQETQYF. The CDR3 bases are TGTGCCAGCAGCTTCCGGCCTGGGACACAAGAGACCCAGTACTTC.

V is TRBV9 and J is TRBJ1-6; 9 nucleotides match TRBD1. The germline V gene encodes CDR1 SGDLS and CDR2 YYNGEE. V was pared by 4 bases and J by 9 bases, with 8 bases of the junction left unmatched. The CDR3 totals 15 residues. CDR3 in amino acids: CASSFGQGISSPLHF. The CDR3 nucleotides read TGTGCCAGCAGCTTCGGACAGGGGATTAGTTCACCCCTCCACTTT.

V and J are TRBV5-8 and TRBJ1-1, with a weak D call TRBD1 (5 bases). Germline V gives CDR1 SGHTS, CDR2 YDEGEE. This CDR3 has 16 residues. The V gene lost 3 bases and the J gene lost 5 bases, with 20 bases spanning the gap. The CDR3 DNA reads as TGTGCCAGCAGCTCCCGATCGAAGGCAGGGTATACTGAAGCTTTCTTT. Translation gives CASSSRSKAGYTEAFF. The whole variable domain, remainder taken from reference TRBV5-8 and TRBJ1-1, is EAGVTQSPTHLIKTRGQQATLRCSPISGHTSVYWYQQALGLGLQFLLWYDEGEERNRGNFPPRFSGRQFPNYSSELNVNALELEDSALYLCASSSRSKAGYTEAFFGQGTRLTVV.

J is TRBJ1-2 and V is TRBV5-1; a weak D match, TRBD1 (5 bases). The V gene lost 0 bases and the J gene lost 3 bases, with 15 bases spanning the gap. CDR1 is SGHRS and CDR2 is YFSETQ in the germline V gene. The CDR3 covers 16 residues. The CDR3 protein is CASSLDFGGFDYGYTF. CDR3 DNA sequence: TGCGCCAGCAGCTTGGATTTCGGGGGGTTCGACTATGGCTACACCTTC.

V gene TRBV6-6 combines with J gene TRBJ2-5; the D gene is possibly TRBD2 (5 bases). Between the trimmed V and J ends, which lost 8 bases and 5 bases, there was a span of 9 bases. This CDR3 has 11 residues. CDR1 and CDR2 from the germline V gene are MNHNY and SVGAGI (reference sequence). The CDR3 sequence is CASAGLETQYF. DNA of the CDR3: TGTGCCAGCGCGGGCTTGGAGACCCAGTACTTC.

The chain is built from TRBV3-1 (or the pseudogene TRBV3-2) and TRBJ2-7, with D uncertain. V was clipped by 4 bases and J by 0 bases, with 7 bases between them. The germline V gene has CDR1 LGHDT and CDR2 YNNKEL (reference sequence). CDR3 length equals 13 residues. CDR3: CASSPVSSYEQYF. The CDR3 DNA is TGTGCCAGCAGCCCAGTCAGCTCCTACGAGCAGTACTTC.

The chain recombines TRBV25-1 with TRBJ1-2, with TRBD1 identical over 8 bases. The ends lost 3 bases at V and 8 bases at J; junction bases unmatched: 11. The CDR3 consists of 15 residues. Looked up from germline, CDR1 is MGHDK and CDR2 is SYGVNS. The CDR3 is CASSERTGRFRGYTF. The CDR3 DNA reads as TGTGCCAGCAGTGAGCGGACAGGGAGGTTTCGGGGCTACACCTTC.

The chain combines TRBV28 with TRBJ1-1; unclear D gene. The ends were cut back, 1 base at V and 11 bases at J, with 11 bases in the middle. Looked up from germline, CDR1 is MDHEN and CDR2 is SYDVKM. This CDR3 is built from 12 residues. CDR3 sequence: CASSLYSYAAFF. DNA for the CDR3: TGTGCCAGCAGTTTATATTCCTACGCGGCTTTCTTT.

J is TRBJ1-6 and V is TRBV19, with TRBD1 identical over 8 bases. The CDR3 is 15 residues long. The germline CDR1 and CDR2 sequences are LNHDA and SQIVND (reference sequence). V trimming: 9 bases; J trimming: 7 bases; junction bases outside the gene matches: 11. CDR3: CASDESGQENSPLHF. DNA for the CDR3: TGTGCCAGCGATGAGTCGGGACAGGAAAATTCACCCCTCCACTTT.

This sequence joins TRBV5-4 and TRBJ2-7; a weak D match, TRBD2 (7 bases). Per the germline V gene, CDR1 is SGHNT and CDR2 is YYREEE (reference sequence). Trimming stripped 4 bases from V and 5 bases from J, with 16 bases between. The CDR3 runs 14 residues. Here the CDR3 DNA reads TGTGCCAGCAGCGATAAGGGGGGGGGCGACGAGCAGTACTTC. It encodes CASSDKGGGDEQYF.

The V call is TRBV30, the J call TRBJ1-2; perhaps TRBD1 as D (5 bases). This CDR3 comprises 12 residues. The ends were cut back, 3 bases at V and 8 bases at J, with 13 bases in the middle. In germline, CDR1 is GTSNPN, CDR2 SVGIG (reference sequence). The CDR3 DNA reads as TGTGCCTGGAGGACTAGGGGTGTCGGCTACACCTTC. Translated, it gives CAWRTRGVGYTF.

The chain carries TRBV5-4 and TRBJ1-3; no clear D. Germline CDR1 reads SGHNT; CDR2 reads YYREEE (reference sequence). Trimming removed 4 bases at V and 0 bases at J, with 14 bases between. The CDR3 runs to 16 residues. DNA of the CDR3: TGTGCCAGCAGCCCAGACACTCTTCTCTCTGGAAACACCATATATTTT. The encoded protein is CASSPDTLLSGNTIYF.

There are a few counts of this clone. CDR3 loop: CASSVGRGPGYEQYF. The CDR3 DNA follows: TGTGCCAGCAGCGTTGGCAGGGGGCCAGGCTACGAGCAGTACTTC. V is TRBV9 and J is TRBJ2-7, with TRBD1 matching 8 bases. Per the germline V gene, CDR1 is SGDLS and CDR2 is YYNGEE. V gave up 2 bases and J gave up 3 bases; unmatched junction bases: 7. There are 15 residues in the CDR3.

CDR3 sequence (DNA): TGCAGCGTAGCGGCGGGGACCGCTGAAGCTTTCTTT. This codes for CSVAAGTAEAFF. V and J are TRBV29-1 and TRBJ1-1; possibly TRBD1 for D (5 bases). The CDR3 is 12 residues long. Germline CDR1 is SQVTM and CDR2 is ANQGSEA. V lost 6 bases and J 6 bases, leaving 14 bases between the germline ends. Filled out from reference TRBV29-1 and TRBJ1-1, the complete variable domain reads SAVISQKPSRDICQRGTSLTIQCQVDSQVTMMFWYRQQPGQSLTLIATANQGSEATYESGFVIDKFPISRPNLTFSTLTVSNMSPEDSSIYLCSVAAGTAEAFFGQGTRLTVV.

This rearrangement joins TRBV6-5 to TRBJ2-1; 7 bases are shared with TRBD2. V gave up 5 bases and J gave up 5 bases; unmatched junction bases: 9. The CDR3 has 15 residues. Germline V gene sequence: CDR1 MNHEY, CDR2 SVGAGI. The DNA for the CDR3 is TGTGCCAGCAGTCCCCAAGGGAGGGCCCACAATGAGCAGTTCTTC. Translated, it gives CASSPQGRAHNEQFF.

The rearrangement uses TRBV5-1 and TRBJ2-7, with 11 bases lining up with TRBD2. The CDR3 has 15 amino acids. V lost 4 bases, J lost 7 bases, and 10 bases stayed unmatched. Germline V gene lookup returns CDR1 SGHRS and CDR2 YFSETQ. The CDR3, as DNA: TGCGCCAGCAGCCAAGGGGGACTAGCGGAGCGGGAGCAGTACTTC. Protein: CASSQGGLAEREQYF.

The rearrangement joins TRBV12-3 or TRBV12-4 to TRBJ1-2; D uncertain. This CDR3 has 11 residues. With 5 bases removed from V and 8 bases from J, the gap between germline ends came to 9 bases. The CDR3, as DNA: TGTGCCAGCAGTGAGGTTGGCGGCTACACCTTC. Amino acid sequence: CASSEVGGYTF.